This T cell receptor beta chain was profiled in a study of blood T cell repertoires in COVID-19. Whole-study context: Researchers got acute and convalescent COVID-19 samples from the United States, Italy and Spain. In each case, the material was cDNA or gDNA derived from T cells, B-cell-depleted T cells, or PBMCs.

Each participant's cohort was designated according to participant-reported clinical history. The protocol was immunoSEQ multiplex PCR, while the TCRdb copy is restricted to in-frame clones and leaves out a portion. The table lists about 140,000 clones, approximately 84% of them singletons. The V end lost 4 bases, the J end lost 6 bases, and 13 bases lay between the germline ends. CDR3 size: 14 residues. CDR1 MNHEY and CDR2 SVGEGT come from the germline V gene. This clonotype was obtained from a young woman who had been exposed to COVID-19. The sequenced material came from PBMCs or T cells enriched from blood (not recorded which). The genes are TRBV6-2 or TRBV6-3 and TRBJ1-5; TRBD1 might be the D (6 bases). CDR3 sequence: CASSWGGAGQPQHF. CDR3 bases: TGTGCCAGCAGTTGGGGGGGGGCAGGTCAGCCCCAGCATTTT.